This T cell receptor beta chain was obtained from a study of cytomegalovirus exposure and HLA in healthy donors. Study-level points and caveats: An assumption of roughly uniform sequencing depth across donors underlay the presence/absence analyses. The authors later found TCR association rates varying by HLA locus, with DRB1 most and HLA-C fewest. Reports indicated that the classifier achieved high specificity and sensitivity in diagnosing cytomegalovirus status. Later analysis revealed greater clonal expansion in HLA-associated TCR beta chains than in equally common others.

60 Vbeta and 13 Jbeta primers were used in PCR. The assay was immunoSEQ multiplex PCR, and TCRdb's table has in-frame clones only and misses some. The sample includes roughly 110,000 clones, 71% of them seen just once. A few counts support this clone. Its antigen is not known. The CDR3 sequence is 15 residues long. Trimming cost V 4 bases and J 2 bases; bases outside gene matches: 5. The germline V gene has CDR1 LNHNV and CDR2 YYDKDF (reference sequence). The TCR was taken from a female donor in good health and CMV-seronegative. The source material was PBMCs. The V call is TRBV15, the J call TRBJ2-3; 8 bases line up with TRBD2. The CDR3 here is CATSTRAGATDTQYF. CDR3 bases: TGTGCCACCAGCACTCGAGCGGGAGCCACAGATACGCAGTATTTT.